This T cell receptor beta chain was sequenced for a study of CD8+CD57+ T cells in acquired aplastic anemia. Both TCR beta VDJ combination and CDR3 sequence profiling were carried out. Genomic DNA was the template for this profiling. MiXCR was run by TCRdb on the reads, yielding one entry per CDR3 protein. The table has about 150,000 distinct CDR3 sequences, approximately 52% seen once. The V gene end was trimmed by 8 bases and the J gene end by 6 bases; junction bases not matched to a gene: 5. The CDR3 runs 12 residues. Per germline, CDR1 SGHTA and CDR2 FQGNSA. Whoever was chosen for sequencing had shown CD8+CD57+ cell expansion by flow cytometry. This clonotype was detected a few times.

This clonotype was sampled from a human donor with aplastic anemia. The chain uses TRBV7-2 and TRBJ2-7, with 9 bases matching TRBD2. The sequenced material came from sorted CD4+, CD8+, or CD8+CD57+ T cells (not recorded which) from PBMCs. The CDR3 DNA sequence: TGTGCCAGCGGTCTAGCGGGACTCGAGCAGTACTTC. Its translation is CASGLAGLEQYF. Together with reference TRBV7-2 and TRBJ2-7, the CDR3 gives the full variable domain: GAGVSQSPSNKVTEKGKDVELRCDPISGHTALYWYRQSLGQGLEFLIYFQGNSAPDKSGLPSDRFSAERTGGSVSTLTIQRTQQEDSAVYLCASGLAGLEQYFGPGTRLTVT.